One and the same sample provided the 21 T cell receptor beta chains below, sequenced in a study of human T cells and chemical hapten exposure. TCRdb reanalysed the RACE reads using MiXCR and keeps one entry per CDR3 protein. The sample has roughly 81,000 distinct CDR3 sequences; approximately 9% are singletons. The time point was: pre-sensitization, week 0. Treatment: therapeutic diphenylcyclopropenone sensitization with weekly scalp DPC. The sequencing used whole blood, collected in connection with sensitization to the hapten diphenylcyclopropenone (DPC). These receptors originate from a middle-aged man with alopecia areata. Some clones in this sample may be carry-over from other donors' samples.

This rearrangement joins TRBV5-4 to TRBJ2-5, with D hard to call. The CDR3 runs 13 residues. V shed 0 bases and J shed 1 base, with 4 bases lying between them. The V gene's germline CDR1 is SGHNT and CDR2 YYREEE (reference sequence). CDR3 in amino acids: CASSLGAQETQYF. The CDR3 region has the DNA TGTGCCAGCAGCTTGGGGGCCCAAGAGACCCAGTACTTC. Using reference TRBV5-4 and TRBJ2-5 for the parts outside the CDR3, the full variable domain is ETGVTQSPTHLIKTRGQQVTLRCSSQSGHNTVSWYQQALGQGPQFIFQYYREEENGRGNFPPRFSGLQFPNYSSELNVNALELDDSALYLCASSLGAQETQYFGPGTRLLVL.

V is TRBV10-3 and J is TRBJ2-2; 8 bases align to TRBD2. The CDR3 is 15 residues long. With V trimmed by 5 bases and J by 1 base, 3 bases remained unmatched. CDR1 is ENHRY, CDR2 SYGVKD, per germline. CDR3 DNA sequence: TGTGCCATCAGTCCGGGACTAGGGAACACCGGGGAGCTGTTTTTT. Its protein product is CAISPGLGNTGELFF.

In its sample, this clonotype was seen a few times. V and J are TRBV2 and TRBJ1-4; D uncertain. CDR1 is SNHLY and CDR2 is FYNNEI in the germline V gene. With 3 bases removed from V and 8 bases from J, the gap between germline ends came to 13 bases. This CDR3 comprises 14 residues. For the CDR3, the DNA is TGTGCCAGCAGTGAGTCAGGAGGGTTGGAAAAACTGTTTTTT. Its translation: CASSESGGLEKLFF.

This clonotype has at least ten counts. The genes are TRBV28 and TRBJ2-3; maybe TRBD1 (7 bases). The CDR3 totals 15 residues. V dropped 5 bases and J dropped 0 bases, with 12 bases sitting between them. Germline CDR1 reads MDHEN; CDR2 reads SYDVKM. In nucleotides, the CDR3 is TGTGCCAGCAGTGGCCAGGGGGGAAGCACAGATACGCAGTATTTT. As protein: CASSGQGGSTDTQYF.

At least ten counts were recorded for this clonotype. The chain uses TRBV6-2 or TRBV6-3 and TRBJ1-1; a weak D match, TRBD1 (5 bases). Between the trimmed V and J ends, which lost 7 bases and 4 bases, there was a span of 16 bases. Germline V gene sequence: CDR1 MNHEY, CDR2 SVGEGT. This CDR3 comprises 14 residues. The CDR3 nucleotides are TGTGCCAGCACCCAACGGAGCGGGGCCACTGAAGCTTTCTTT. This translates into CASTQRSGATEAFF.

CDR3 DNA sequence: TGTGCCAGCTCACCACTCCCAGCGTTCCAGGGACTACTCTCCGAGCAGTACTTC. It codes for CASSPLPAFQGLLSEQYF. V usage is TRBV18 and J usage is TRBJ2-7; 7 bases are shared with TRBD2. This CDR3 region has 18 residues. Germline lookup yields CDR1 KGHSH and CDR2 LQKENI. V lost 1 base, J lost 6 bases, and 18 bases stayed unmatched. Full variable domain (outside the CDR3, taken from reference TRBV18 and TRBJ2-7): NAGVMQNPRHLVRRRGQEARLRCSPMKGHSHVYWYRQLPEEGLKFMVYLQKENIIDESGMPKERFSAEFPKEGPSILRIQQVVRGDSAAYFCASSPLPAFQGLLSEQYFGPGTRLTVT.

This clonotype was picked up many times. The chain combines TRBV5-1 with TRBJ2-5; D unresolved. The CDR3 has 12 amino acids. The germline V gene has CDR1 SGHRS and CDR2 YFSETQ. Trimming took off 0 bases at V and 2 bases at J, with 2 bases between the two ends. DNA for the CDR3: TGCGCCAGCAGCTTGGGACAAGAGACCCAGTACTTC. It yields the protein CASSLGQETQYF.

The table lists this clonotype with many counts. The V gene is TRBV7-2, the J gene TRBJ1-2; 8 nucleotides agree with TRBD1. Germline CDR1 and CDR2: SGHTA and FQGNSA. V dropped 4 bases and J dropped 0; count of bases not matched to a gene: 1. The CDR3 spans 14 residues. The CDR3 nucleotides read TGTGCCAGCAGCTCGGACAGGGCTAACTATGGCTACACCTTC. Amino acid sequence: CASSSDRANYGYTF.

CDR3 protein: CASSSSGRGNEQFF. The DNA for the CDR3 is TGTGCCAGCAGCTCCAGCGGGAGGGGGAATGAGCAGTTCTTC. The chain recombines TRBV7-9 with TRBJ2-1, with TRBD2 identical over 10 bases. V trimming: 4 bases; J trimming: 7 bases; junction bases outside the gene matches: 4. The CDR3 is 14 residues long. Germline V gives CDR1 SEHNR, CDR2 FQNEAQ (reference sequence).

This clonotype showed up just a few times. V and J are TRBV7-2 and TRBJ1-1, with D possibly matching TRBD1 (6 bases). This CDR3 comprises 17 residues. Germline V lookup: CDR1 SGHTA, CDR2 FQGNSA. V dropped 1 base and J dropped 4 bases, with 19 bases sitting between them. The CDR3, as DNA: TGTGCCAGCAGCTTAGTAGGGTCCAGGGGATCGGGCACTGAAGCTTTCTTT. Residues: CASSLVGSRGSGTEAFF.

This clonotype was detected a few times. V usage is TRBV7-2 and J usage is TRBJ2-1; D not certain. The germline V gene has CDR1 SGHTA and CDR2 FQGNSA. Trimming cost V 3 bases and J 10 bases, with 13 bases left between them. The CDR3 loop spans 13 amino acids. The CDR3 here is CASSLEMTREQFF. CDR3 nucleotides: TGTGCCAGCAGCTTGGAGATGACCAGGGAGCAGTTCTTC.

This sequence joins TRBV19 and TRBJ1-4; the match to TRBD1 covers 7 bases. The CDR3 is 13 amino acids. V was clipped by 8 bases and J by 8 bases; unmatched bases: 8. Germline values: CDR1 LNHDA, CDR2 SQIVND (reference sequence). The CDR3 bases are TGTGCCAGTCGCCCAGGGGGAGCGGAAAAACTGTTTTTT. Amino acids: CASRPGGAEKLFF.

The rearrangement links TRBV28 to TRBJ2-4; 8 bases align to TRBD1. Losses at the gene ends were 5 bases for V and 2 bases for J; bases not matched to a gene: 8. This CDR3 has 16 residues. The germline CDR1 and CDR2 sequences are MDHEN and SYDVKM. In DNA, the CDR3 is TGTGCCAGCAGTGTCCAGGGGGCAAGATCCAAAAACATTCAGTACTTC. Translated, it gives CASSVQGARSKNIQYF.

The chain is built from TRBV6-2 or TRBV6-3 and TRBJ2-6; TRBD1 matches at 9 bases. Looked up from germline, CDR1 is MNHEY and CDR2 is SVGEGT. With V trimmed by 6 bases and J by 0 bases, 6 bases remained unmatched. This CDR3 region has 17 residues. The CDR3: CASRQTGGSSGANVLTF. In nucleotides, the CDR3 is TGTGCCAGCAGGCAGACAGGGGGAAGCTCTGGGGCCAACGTCCTGACTTTC.

This clonotype was recorded a few times. This chain joins TRBV6-5 and TRBJ2-7; weak D call: TRBD1 (6 bases). Germline assignment: CDR1 MNHEY and CDR2 SVGAGI. This CDR3 is 13 amino acids long. V lost 4 bases to trimming and J lost 4 bases, with 11 bases between them. In DNA form, the CDR3 reads TGTGCCAGCAGTTCAATACAGGGATACGAGCAGTACGTC. Amino acid sequence: CASSSIQGYEQYV.

The V call is TRBV7-8, the J call TRBJ2-6; D is tentatively TRBD1 or TRBD2 (5 bases each). Germline V gene lookup returns CDR1 SGHVS and CDR2 FQNEAQ. The CDR3 has 18 amino acids. The V end lost 4 bases, the J end lost 0 bases, and 16 bases lay between the germline ends. CDR3 nucleotide sequence: TGTGCCAGCAGCTCAATATGGGGACGGGTCTCTGGGGCCAACGTCCTGACTTTC. Its translation is CASSSIWGRVSGANVLTF.

This clonotype has more than one count but fewer than ten. The chain couples TRBV6-2 or TRBV6-3 to TRBJ2-1, with a weak D call TRBD2 (6 bases). The germline V and J ends were trimmed by 5 bases and 4 bases, with 15 bases remaining between them. Germline CDR1 reads MNHEY; CDR2 reads SVGEGT. The CDR3 runs to 15 residues. The CDR3 sequence: CASSPKLGGYNEQFF. The CDR3 coding sequence is TGTGCCAGCAGTCCCAAGCTTGGGGGGTACAATGAGCAGTTCTTC.

This clonotype occurred a few times. The chain has TRBV7-2 and TRBJ1-4; no clear D gene. Germline V lookup: CDR1 SGHTA, CDR2 FQGNSA. This CDR3 comprises 15 residues. V was cut by 2 bases and J by 2 bases, with 9 bases left in between. The CDR3 DNA reads TGTGCCAGCAGCTTAATGCGGGGTACTAATGAAAAACTGTTTTTT. Translated: CASSLMRGTNEKLFF.

This clonotype was recorded a few times. This sequence joins TRBV5-6 and TRBJ1-2; TRBD1 matches at 9 bases. Trimming removed 4 bases from V and 0 bases from J; junction bases left unmatched: 10. In germline, CDR1 is SGHDT, CDR2 YYEEEE. This CDR3 region has 17 residues. DNA for the CDR3: TGTGCCAGCAGCAAGGCGGTCGGGACAGGGTCTAACTATGGCTACACCTTC. It is translated as CASSKAVGTGSNYGYTF.

This clonotype was counted only a few times. V is TRBV7-8 and J is TRBJ2-2; D ambiguous. Germline V gene sequence: CDR1 SGHVS, CDR2 FQNEAQ. The CDR3 contains 16 residues. V was shortened by 1 base and J by 0 bases, with 9 bases between the two germline ends. The CDR3 loop reads CASSLVGQPNTGELFF. CDR3 coding DNA: TGTGCCAGCAGCTTAGTCGGGCAGCCGAACACCGGGGAGCTGTTTTTT.

The chain uses TRBV6-2 or TRBV6-3 and TRBJ1-1, with 8 bases identical to TRBD1. The CDR3 sequence is 15 residues long. After removal of 6 bases from V and 0 bases from J, the junction contained 6 bases not matched to a gene. Germline V gene sequence: CDR1 MNHEY, CDR2 SVGEGT. For the CDR3, the DNA is TGTGCCAGCAGAAAACAGGGGGGGATGAACACTGAAGCTTTCTTT. Protein sequence: CASRKQGGMNTEAFF.